Included here is one T cell receptor (beta chain) sequence, with context. Generated by immunoSEQ multiplex PCR, the TCRdb table keeps only in-frame clones and is missing some. Of over 35,000 clones listed, about 95% were seen once; the top ten hold over 1.5%. These data originate in a study of preoperative IRX-2 immunotherapy in early breast cancer. The CDR3 totals 18 residues. Germline values: CDR1 SGDLS, CDR2 YYNGEE. V was shortened by 4 bases and J by 3 bases, with 25 bases between the two germline ends. The treatment denotes: preoperative locoregional IRX-2 cytokine immunotherapy. This phase Ib study tested locoregional IRX-2 cytokine immunotherapy given before surgery.

The sample in question was tumor tissue, obtained after IRX-2 immunotherapy. The source of this sequence is a human donor with breast cancer. This rearrangement joins TRBV9 to TRBJ1-2; tentative D call: TRBD1 (5 bases). CDR3 in amino acids: CASSSSRVGVPLDYGYTF. For the CDR3, the DNA is TGTGCCAGCAGCTCCTCCCGGGTAGGGGTTCCCTTAGACTATGGCTACACCTTC.